This entry features one TCR beta chain sequence. Antigen unknown. The sample belongs to a study of Ad26.COV2.S vaccination and SARS-CoV-2 variants. The V and J ends lost 1 base and 7 bases respectively, with 11 bases between them. The length of the CDR3 is 15 residues. CDR1 SEHNR and CDR2 FQNEAQ come from the germline V gene (reference sequence). Here immunoSEQ multiplex PCR was the method, and the copy in TCRdb shows in-frame clones only, minus some. The sample yields 400,000 to 500,000 clones, 89% seen once. The study, taken as a whole, reports: Reported post-vaccination CD8+ and CD4+ T cell responses to spike showed substantial breadth.

Treatment here: around 19 received Ad26.COV2.S at low or high dose, single or two shots; about 5 received placebo; per-sample allocation not given. Repertoires come from day 63 after the first vaccine or placebo injection. The genes are TRBV7-9 and TRBJ1-6; D remains unclear. The sequencing here drew on peripheral blood, taken in a trial of Ad26.COV2.S vaccine versus placebo. The sequence came from a person between 18 and 65 years old who received the Ad26.COV2.S COVID-19 vaccine or a placebo. CDR3 region: CASSLDWNLNSPLHF. The CDR3 coding sequence is TGTGCCAGCAGCTTAGACTGGAATCTAAATTCACCCCTCCACTTT.